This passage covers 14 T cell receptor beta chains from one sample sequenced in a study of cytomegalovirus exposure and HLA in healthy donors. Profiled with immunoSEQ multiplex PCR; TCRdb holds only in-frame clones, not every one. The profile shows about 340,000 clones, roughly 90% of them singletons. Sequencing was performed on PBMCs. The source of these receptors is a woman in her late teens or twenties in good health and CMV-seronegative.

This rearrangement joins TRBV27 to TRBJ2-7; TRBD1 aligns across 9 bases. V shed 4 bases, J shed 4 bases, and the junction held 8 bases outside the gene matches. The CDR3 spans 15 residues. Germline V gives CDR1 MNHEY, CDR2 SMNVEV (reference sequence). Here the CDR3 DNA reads TGTGCCAGCAGTTCGGTGGGACAGGGAGTTTACGAGCAGTACTTC. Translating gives CASSSVGQGVYEQYF.

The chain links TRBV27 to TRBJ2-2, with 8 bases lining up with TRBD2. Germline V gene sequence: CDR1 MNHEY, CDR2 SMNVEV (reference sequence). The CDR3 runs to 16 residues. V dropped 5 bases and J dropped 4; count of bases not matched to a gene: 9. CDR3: CASSQPGLDITGELFF. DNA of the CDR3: TGTGCCAGCAGTCAACCGGGACTAGACATCACCGGGGAGCTGTTTTTT.

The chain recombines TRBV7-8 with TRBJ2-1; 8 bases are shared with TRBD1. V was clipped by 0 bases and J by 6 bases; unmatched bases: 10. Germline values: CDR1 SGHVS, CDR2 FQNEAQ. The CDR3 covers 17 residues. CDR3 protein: CASSLALAQGGVNEQFF. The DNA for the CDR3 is TGTGCCAGCAGCTTAGCATTGGCACAGGGGGGTGTCAATGAGCAGTTCTTC.

CDR3 coding DNA: TGTGCCAGCAGCCCTGACACTTACCAAGAGACCCAGTACTTC. This codes for CASSPDTYQETQYF. The V and J genes are TRBV5-4 and TRBJ2-5, with no clear D. V lost 4 bases and J 0 bases, leaving 10 bases between the germline ends. CDR3 length: 14 residues. Germline V lookup: CDR1 SGHNT, CDR2 YYREEE (reference sequence).

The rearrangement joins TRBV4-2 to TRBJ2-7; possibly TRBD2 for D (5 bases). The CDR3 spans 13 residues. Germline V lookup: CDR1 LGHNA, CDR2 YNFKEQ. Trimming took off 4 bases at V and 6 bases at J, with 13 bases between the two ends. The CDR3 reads CASSPTTLAEQYF. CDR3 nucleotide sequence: TGTGCCAGCAGCCCTACGACCCTAGCCGAGCAGTACTTC.

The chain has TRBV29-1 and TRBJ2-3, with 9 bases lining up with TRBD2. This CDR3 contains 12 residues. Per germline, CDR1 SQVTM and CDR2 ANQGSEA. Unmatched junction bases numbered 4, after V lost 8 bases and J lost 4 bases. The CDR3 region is CSFRTSADTQYF. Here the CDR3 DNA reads TGCAGCTTCCGGACTAGCGCAGATACGCAGTATTTT.

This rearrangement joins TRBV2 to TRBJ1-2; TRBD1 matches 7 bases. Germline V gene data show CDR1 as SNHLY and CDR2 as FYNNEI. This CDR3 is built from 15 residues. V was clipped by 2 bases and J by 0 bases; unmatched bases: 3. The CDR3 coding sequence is TGTGCCAGCAGTGAACTCAGGGGGACTAACTATGGCTACACCTTC. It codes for CASSELRGTNYGYTF.

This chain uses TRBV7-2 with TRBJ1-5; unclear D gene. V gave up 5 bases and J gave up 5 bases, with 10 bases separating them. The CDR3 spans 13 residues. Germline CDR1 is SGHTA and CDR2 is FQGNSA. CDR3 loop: CASSPQRDQPQHF. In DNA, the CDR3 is TGTGCCAGCAGCCCCCAGCGGGATCAGCCCCAGCATTTT.

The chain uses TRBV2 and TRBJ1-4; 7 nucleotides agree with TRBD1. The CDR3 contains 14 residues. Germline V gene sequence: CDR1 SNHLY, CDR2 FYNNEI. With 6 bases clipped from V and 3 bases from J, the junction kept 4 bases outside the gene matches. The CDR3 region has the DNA TGTGCCAGCAGCCGGGACAGCTCTAATGAAAAACTGTTTTTT. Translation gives CASSRDSSNEKLFF.

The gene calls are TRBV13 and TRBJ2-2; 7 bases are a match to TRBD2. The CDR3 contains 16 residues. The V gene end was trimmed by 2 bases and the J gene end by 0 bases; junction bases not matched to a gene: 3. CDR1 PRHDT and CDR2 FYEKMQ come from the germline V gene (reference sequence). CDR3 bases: TGTGCCAGCAGCTTATCTCTAGCGGCGAACACCGGGGAGCTGTTTTTT. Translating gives CASSLSLAANTGELFF.

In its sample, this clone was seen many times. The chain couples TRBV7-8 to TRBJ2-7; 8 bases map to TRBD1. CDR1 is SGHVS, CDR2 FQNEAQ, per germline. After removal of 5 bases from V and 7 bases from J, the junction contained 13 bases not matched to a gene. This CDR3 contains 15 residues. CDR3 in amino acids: CASSPSAGGQGEQYF. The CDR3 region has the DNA TGTGCCAGCAGCCCGAGCGCAGGGGGCCAGGGTGAGCAGTACTTC.

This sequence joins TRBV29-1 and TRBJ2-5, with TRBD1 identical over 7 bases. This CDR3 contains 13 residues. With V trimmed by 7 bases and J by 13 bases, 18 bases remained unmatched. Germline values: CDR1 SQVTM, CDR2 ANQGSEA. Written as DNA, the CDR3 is TGCAGCGCCTACCGGGACAGCGGCCCCCAGCCGTACTTC. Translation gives CSAYRDSGPQPYF.

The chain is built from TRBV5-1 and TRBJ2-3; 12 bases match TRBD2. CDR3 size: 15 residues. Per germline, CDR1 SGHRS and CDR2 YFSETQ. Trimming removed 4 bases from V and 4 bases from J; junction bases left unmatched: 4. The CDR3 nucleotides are TGCGCCAGCAGCCTAGCGGGAGGGCCGTCAGATACGCAGTATTTT. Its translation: CASSLAGGPSDTQYF. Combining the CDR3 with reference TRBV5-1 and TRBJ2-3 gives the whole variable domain KAGVTQTPRYLIKTRGQQVTLSCSPISGHRSVSWYQQTPGQGLQFLFEYFSETQRNKGNFPGRFSGRQFSNSRSEMNVSTLELGDSALYLCASSLAGGPSDTQYFGPGTRLTVL.

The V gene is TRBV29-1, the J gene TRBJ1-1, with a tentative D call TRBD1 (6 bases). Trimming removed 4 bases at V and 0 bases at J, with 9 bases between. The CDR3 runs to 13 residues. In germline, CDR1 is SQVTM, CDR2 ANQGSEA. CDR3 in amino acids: CSVVGQMNTEAFF. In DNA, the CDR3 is TGCAGCGTTGTAGGACAGATGAACACTGAAGCTTTCTTT.